This T cell receptor (beta chain) is from a study (dated by TCRdb to the mid-2010s). Describing the broader study: The study examined whether tumor-infiltrating Tregs in breast cancer are drawn from blood Tregs or arise in situ by conversion from other CD4+ T cell subsets.

Cells that were CD4+CD25+CD127-/low were isolated as Tregs. Tregs, naive and memory CD4+ T cells from tumor, blood and ipsilateral draining lymph nodes of five or six breast cancer patients underwent full-length TCR alpha and beta sequencing. Tumor tissue, along with lymph nodes from ipsilateral axillary dissection, was perfused with PBS, minced, and then digested using collagenase I and hyaluronidase. Sorted cell populations were confirmed by FACS to exceed 90% purity. At the junction V is shortened by 5 bases and J by 7 bases, with 20 bases in between. From the cysteine up to the phenylalanine, the CDR3 has a length of 15 residues. CDR3 DNA is the only sequence kept; it has 45 bases, read in frame from the first base. The germline V gene (reference sequence) provides CDR1 SEHNR and CDR2 FQNEAQ. In its sample, this clonotype was seen a few times. Its antigen is unknown. One base away there is no much larger clone; base qualities are not given.

Amplification of full-length TCR variable regions was done by 5' RACE PCR using constant-region reverse primers, and this step was followed by semi-nested PCR with Nested Universal Primer A. The ReliaPrep RNA Cell Miniprep System was used to extract total RNA, which was then reverse transcribed into 5'RACE-ready cDNA with the SMARTer RACE 5'/3' Kit. Full-length TCR alpha and beta libraries were barcoded with multiplex adaptors and sequenced on an Illumina MiSeq. The study's own analysis went as follows. Sequencing data were pooled across the five patients for each of nine subset-tissue groups and compared by unsupervised clustering of TCR gene usage. Repertoire similarity was calculated with the Morisita-Horn index, weighting shared sequences by their contribution to each repertoire. TCRdb redid the processing of the public reads, applying fastp at Q25 and MiXCR, and retained in-frame beta chains. Rows with a matching CDR3 protein are joined into one entry that keeps the most common DNA and genes. TCRdb's processing, not the authors' own work, is the source of the V and J calls. This sample gives tens of thousands of distinct CDR3 sequences in total; roughly a quarter of them show up just once. The ten largest clones add up to over 2% of the sample.

Broader findings and caveats from the paper: The TCR alpha and beta sequences of tumor-infiltrating Tregs showed the greatest overlap with tumor naive CD4+ T cells, followed by blood naive CD4+ T cells. Rather than covering whole repertoires, validation in the larger cohort was restricted to a single TCR beta V-J rearrangement. Tumor memory CD4+ T cell TCR gene usage was found to cluster with blood and lymph node memory CD4+ cells and with lymph node naive CD4+ cells.

The sequenced sample consisted of tumor-infiltrating Tregs sorted from the breast tumor. The rearranged segments are TRBV7-9 and TRBJ1-1; TRBD1 is a weak D gene call, 5 bases matching. The TCR was taken from a female donor with breast cancer. This receptor has the CDR3 CASSPRTREAGEAFF. The DNA sequence follows: TGTGCCAGCAGCCCCCGAACCAGGGAAGCGGGTGAAGCTTTCTTT. Outside the CDR3, residues come from the reference TRBV7-9 and TRBJ1-1 proteins, so the full variable domain is: DTGVSQNPRHKITKRGQNVTFRCDPISEHNRLYWYRQTLGQGPEFLTYFQNEAQLEKSRLLSDRFSAERPKGSFSTLEIQRTEQGDSAMYLCASSPRTREAGEAFFGQGTRLTVV.